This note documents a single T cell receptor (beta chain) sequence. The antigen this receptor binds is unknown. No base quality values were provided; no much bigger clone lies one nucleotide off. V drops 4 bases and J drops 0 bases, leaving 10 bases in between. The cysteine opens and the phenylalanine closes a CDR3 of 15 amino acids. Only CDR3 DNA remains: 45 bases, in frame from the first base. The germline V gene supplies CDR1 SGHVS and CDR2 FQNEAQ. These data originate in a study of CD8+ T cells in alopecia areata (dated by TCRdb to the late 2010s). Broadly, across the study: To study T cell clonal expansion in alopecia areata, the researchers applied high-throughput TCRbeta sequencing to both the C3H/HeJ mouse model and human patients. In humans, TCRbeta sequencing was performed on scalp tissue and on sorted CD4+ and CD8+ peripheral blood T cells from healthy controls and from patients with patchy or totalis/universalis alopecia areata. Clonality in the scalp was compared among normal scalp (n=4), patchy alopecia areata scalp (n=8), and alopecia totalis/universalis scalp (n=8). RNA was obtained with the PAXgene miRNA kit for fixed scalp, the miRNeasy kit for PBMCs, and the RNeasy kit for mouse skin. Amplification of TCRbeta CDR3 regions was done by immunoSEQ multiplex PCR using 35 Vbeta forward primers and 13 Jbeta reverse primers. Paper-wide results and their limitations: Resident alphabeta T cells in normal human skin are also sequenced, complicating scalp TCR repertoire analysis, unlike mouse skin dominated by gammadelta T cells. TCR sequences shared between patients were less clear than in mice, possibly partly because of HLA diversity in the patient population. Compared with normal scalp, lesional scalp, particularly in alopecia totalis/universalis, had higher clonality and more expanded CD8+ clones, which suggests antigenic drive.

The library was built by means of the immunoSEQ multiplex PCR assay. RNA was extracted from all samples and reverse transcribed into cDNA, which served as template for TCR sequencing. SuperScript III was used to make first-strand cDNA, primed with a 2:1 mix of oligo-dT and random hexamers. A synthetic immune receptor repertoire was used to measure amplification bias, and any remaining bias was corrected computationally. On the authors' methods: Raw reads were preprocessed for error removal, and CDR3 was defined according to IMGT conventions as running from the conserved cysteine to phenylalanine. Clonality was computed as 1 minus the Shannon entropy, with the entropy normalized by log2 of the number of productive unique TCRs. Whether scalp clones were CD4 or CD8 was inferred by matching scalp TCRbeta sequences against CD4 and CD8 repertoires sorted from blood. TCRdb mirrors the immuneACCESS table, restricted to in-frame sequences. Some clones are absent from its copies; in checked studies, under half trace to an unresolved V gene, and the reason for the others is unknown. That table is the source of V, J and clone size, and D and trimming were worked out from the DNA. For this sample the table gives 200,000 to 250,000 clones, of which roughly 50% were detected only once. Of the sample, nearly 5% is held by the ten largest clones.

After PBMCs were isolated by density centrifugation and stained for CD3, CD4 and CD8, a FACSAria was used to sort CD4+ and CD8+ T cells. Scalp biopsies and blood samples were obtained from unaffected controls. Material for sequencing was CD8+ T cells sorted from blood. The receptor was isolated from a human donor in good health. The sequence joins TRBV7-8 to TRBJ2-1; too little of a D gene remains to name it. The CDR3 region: CASSSFYSSYNEQFF. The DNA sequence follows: TGTGCCAGCAGCTCCTTCTATAGCTCCTACAATGAGCAGTTCTTC.